Included here is one T cell receptor beta chain sequence, with context. Its cognate antigen has yet to be identified. The sample holds no much larger clone one base away, and base qualities are not on file. This sample is drawn from a study of prognosis after radiotherapy for stage I lung cancer (dated by TCRdb to 2020 to 2023). For the wider study: Approximately 19 stage I NSCLC patients were enrolled in Nanjing, China, between 2018 and January 2019. In 15 or so patients the disease was a newly diagnosed primary stage I lung tumor, whereas roughly 5 had oligometastatic NSCLC following surgical resection of the primary tumor. All patients were considered medically inoperable, owing to comorbidities in about a dozen and refusal of surgery in over 5. The cohort comprised fewer than 15 men and several women with a median age of almost 75 years, ranging from about 53 to 90 years. Tumor histology was squamous cell carcinoma in about 7 patients and adenocarcinoma in around 12. Image-guided IMRT or VMAT was used to deliver SBRT in 3 to 5 fractions at a biologically effective dose of at least 100 Gy. No patient received concurrent therapy alongside SBRT. Distant metastases were developed by four of the 19 patients after SBRT, at a median of around seven months, whereas no significant progression was observed in the other 15 patients. Peripheral blood TCR beta repertoires were profiled in stage I NSCLC patients before and after stereotactic body radiotherapy, and the study then linked these repertoires to distant failure. A total of around 40 blood samples from roughly 20 patients were sequenced, with one sample obtained before and one obtained after SBRT for each patient.

A history of other malignancies or of prior chemotherapy or radiotherapy was absent in all patients, and node-negative disease was shown on CT and PET/CT in all patients. At each of two time points, roughly 6.3 milliliters of peripheral venous blood were collected in EDTA tubes. PBMCs were isolated by Ficoll-Paque Plus density-gradient centrifugation. Right after collection, samples were kept at -80 degrees C until analysis. Points the paper makes about the study in general: No adjustment for multiple comparisons was applied to any of the reported P values. Post-SBRT Shannon entropy and its change from baseline were lower in patients who developed distant metastases; baseline Shannon entropy was not associated with metastases. After SBRT, the count of unique TCR clones dropped from a median of roughly 9,700 beforehand to roughly 7,000 afterward (Wilcoxon paired P=0.011). Whether the expanded TCR clones were tumor-specific was not determined. Differences in TRBV and TRBJ usage frequencies by metastasis status were reportedly observed in two V genes at baseline and in roughly 9 V and two J genes after SBRT. The study was limited by its small cohort and short follow-up, and the findings require independent validation.

Reading from cysteine to phenylalanine, the CDR3 counts 13 amino acids. Just CDR3 DNA is preserved here, 39 bases in frame from base 1. A distance of 13 bases separates the germline ends of V and J, which lose 10 bases and 0 bases respectively. CDR1 is given as MRHNA and CDR2 as SNTAGT, both from the germline V gene. The TCR beta CDR3 region was amplified from genomic DNA by two rounds of multiplex PCR. The first PCR round used primers specific to each TRBV and TRBJ gene, with sequences filed in Chinese patent CN105087789A. Universal primers were used in the second round of PCR. The Roche High Pure PCR Template Preparation Kit was used to extract genomic DNA from frozen PBMCs. Libraries were sequenced paired-end with 151 bp reads on an Illumina HiSeq 3000. As for how the authors treated the data: CutAdapt was used to discard raw reads that did not contain the multiplex PCR primer sequences. High-quality paired reads were merged into contigs with PEAR. MiXCR assigned TRB V, D and J gene segments to each contig by aligning to reference sequences. To remove sequencing errors, CDR3 sequences were clustered according to base quality and sequence similarity. Shannon entropy, normalized by the natural log of the productive TCR sequence number, served as the measure of diversity. One minus Shannon entropy divided by the natural log of the number of unique clonotypes was used as the definition of clonality. Using the Youden index from ROC curves, the researchers picked the repertoire-metric cut-offs for progression-free survival, and all analyses were carried out in R 3.5.3. Through fastp at Q25 and MiXCR, TCRdb rebuilt clones from the public reads, retaining in-frame beta chains. Rows are combined by CDR3 protein, so each entry shows the most common genes and DNA. TCRdb assigned the V and J calls; the authors' analysis was not used. The table for this sample lists about 35,000 distinct CDR3 sequences; around a third of them were counted only once. Roughly 26% of the sample comes from the top ten.

The chain is made from TRBV6-4 and TRBJ2-7; the D gene is perhaps TRBD1, on 6 matching bases. The sequence came from a donor of 50 years or more with non-small cell lung cancer. This sample comprised PBMCs, obtained before or after stereotactic body radiation therapy (not recorded which). The nucleotides read TGTGCCATCGGGACATCTAGCTCCTACGAGCAGTACTTC. Its product reads: CAIGTSSSYEQYF.